This record looks at one T cell receptor beta chain sequence and its context. What it recognizes is unknown. PCR primers comprised 60 Vbeta and 13 Jbeta primers. The table came from immunoSEQ multiplex PCR; TCRdb's copy has only in-frame clones and leaves some out. The sample comprises about 98,000 clones, 55% to 80% of which are singletons, and 1.2% rests with the top ten. This CDR3 contains 14 residues. Germline V gives CDR1 MNHEY, CDR2 SMNVEV (reference sequence). V lost 3 bases to trimming and J lost 4 bases; unmatched junction nucleotides: 5. The data derive from a study of cytomegalovirus exposure and HLA in healthy donors. Study outcomes and limitations: Most TCR beta V segments were productive about 87% or about 30% of the time in an earlier analysis.

The sequenced material came from PBMCs. V and J are TRBV27 and TRBJ1-1; 7 bases line up with TRBD1. This receptor was taken from a female donor in good health and CMV-seronegative. The CDR3 DNA reads as TGTGCCAGCAGTTTCCGACAGGGCGGCACTGAAGCTTTCTTT. It yields the protein CASSFRQGGTEAFF.